A single T cell receptor beta chain is shown here with its context. In the original workflow: ImmunoSEQ junction-only sequences lacked quality scores, so their filtering differed. Produced via immunoSEQ multiplex PCR; TCRdb's table is partial and in-frame only. V, J and clone size reflect that table, while D and trimming were determined from the DNA. The sample holds roughly 300,000 clones, about nine tenths seen once. The data are from a study of shared clonotypes between healthy human individuals. The specimen sequenced was memory CD8+ T cells sorted from blood. Subset defined: CD45RO+ cells pooled with CCR7-negative TemRA cells. This TCR derives from a man aged 18 to 30 in good health.

The CDR3 region is CASSQEAGLNTEAFF. The CDR3 coding sequence is TGCGCCAGCAGCCAAGAGGCGGGCCTGAACACTGAAGCTTTCTTT. The chain combines TRBV4-3 with TRBJ1-1, with D hard to call. The CDR3 is 15 amino acids. In germline, CDR1 is LGHNA, CDR2 YSLEER. V was shortened by 0 bases and J by 0 bases, with 8 bases between the two germline ends.